The T cell receptor (beta chain) under discussion was sequenced for a study of blood T cell repertoires in COVID-19 (dated by TCRdb to 2018 to 2021). Context from the whole study: Collaborator samples came from the United States, Italy and Spain and covered acute and convalescent phases of COVID-19. The material from the prospective study consisted of cDNA or gDNA derived from T cells, B-cell-depleted T cells, or PBMCs. Samples were obtained from the ongoing ImmuneRACE study (first 160 participants) and from over a thousand subjects provided by 6 global collaborators. Sample metadata almost always included a de-identified subject ID, COVID-19 status, age in years and sex. The repertoires were released in a freely available public database meant as a resource for research on the immune response to SARS-CoV-2. Where available, HLA class I and class II types were obtained from metadata supplied by the sample provider rather than from assay-based typing. The dataset comprised deeply sampled blood TCRbeta repertoires from subjects exposed to, actively infected with, or recovered from COVID-19.

The research as a whole found: The quantity of clinical and demographic metadata differed by source and by participant and was supplied without curation.

As for this clone: It has no known antigen specificity. Base-call qualities are not available, and no considerably larger clone is one nucleotide away.

Collaborating institutions collected whole blood in K2EDTA tubes following their own protocols. For TCRbeta analysis, collaborators shipped samples in one of three forms: frozen whole blood, isolated PBMCs, or DNA extracted from either of those sample types. The CDR3 has 14 amino acids, counting the end cysteine and phenylalanine. Of the read, only the CDR3 DNA is kept; its 42 bases are in frame from base 1. CDR1 and CDR2 were assigned from the germline V gene as SQVTM and ANQGSEA. The trim is 4 bases for V and 7 bases for J, with a gap of 16 bases between the germline ends. TCRbeta CDR3 regions were amplified from genomic DNA by means of the immunoSEQ Assay, a bias-controlled multiplex PCR. The authors' analysis ran thus. The number of nucleated cells in each sample was estimated by amplification of reference gene primers within the assay. To quantify the absolute abundance of each unique TCRbeta CDR3 rearrangement, sequence reads were collapsed and filtered. For each sample, productive Simpson clonality was calculated by taking the square root of Simpson's diversity index across productive rearrangements. TCRdb stores this immuneACCESS table with in-frame sequences only. Part of the clones is absent; in the studies checked, under half of the shortfall reflects unresolved V genes, and no reason is known for the rest. The DNA gave D and trimming, while V, J and clone size come from that table. The sample table contains over 95,000 clones; only one count was recorded for 79% of them. Clones ranked in the top ten supply 15% to 20% of the sample.

The origin of this receptor is an elderly woman with active or convalescent COVID-19. This receptor chain uses TRBV29-1 and TRBJ1-4; the D gene is perhaps TRBD1, on 6 matching bases. Specimen: peripheral blood. The nucleotide sequence reads TGCAGCGTTGGCCTCGGTACAGGGAGTGAAAAACTGTTTTTT. Translated, it reads CSVGLGTGSEKLFF.